Below, one TCR beta chain is given with its context. The authors drew 8.5 to 10 milliliters of peripheral blood from each donor. This entry is derived from a study of blood T cells in healthy people across ages. The CDR3 totals 15 residues. Trimming took off 3 bases at V and 2 bases at J, with 14 bases between the two ends. Germline CDR1 reads SGHKS; CDR2 reads YYEKEE (reference sequence). Primed by a sample-barcoded 5' primer and a J-beta primer mix, a second PCR proceeded for about 6 to 12 cycles. TCRdb used MiXCR to reprocess the 5' RACE reads, holding one entry per CDR3 protein. The sample contains about a million distinct CDR3 sequences, under 40% of which appear only once.

The specimen was blood. V and J are TRBV5-5 and TRBJ2-5; D gene uncertain. The TCR was taken from a man aged 18 to 30 in good health. CDR3 in amino acids: CASSWSVNSQETQYF. CDR3 nucleotide sequence: TGTGCCAGCAGCTGGTCGGTCAACAGTCAAGAGACCCAGTACTTC.